One and the same sample provided the 14 T cell receptor beta chains below, sequenced in a study of control samples from healthy donors and cancer patients. Repertoires were generated with immunoSEQ multiplex PCR, while TCRdb's copy carries only in-frame clones and drops some. This repertoire shows about 160,000 clones, over 90% found once; its top ten account for over 1%. Sequencing was performed on blood. The receptors here all came from a woman aged 30 to 39 in good health.

Points on this clone: Other DNA sequences in this sample translate to the same CDR3. The chain links TRBV20-1 to TRBJ2-7; no definite D call. V was trimmed by 1 base and J by 3 bases, leaving 4 bases between them. The germline V gene encodes CDR1 DFQATT and CDR2 SNEGSKA (reference sequence). This CDR3 contains 11 residues. CDR3 sequence: CSARVDYEQYF. CDR3 in DNA: TGCAGTGCTAGAGTTGACTACGAGCAGTACTTC.

The chain recombines TRBV5-8 with TRBJ2-1; possibly TRBD2 for D (5 bases). Germline CDR1 is SGHTS and CDR2 is YDEGEE. V was clipped by 5 bases and J by 0 bases, with 9 bases between them. The CDR3 sequence is 14 residues long. CDR3 in amino acids: CASRKRSSYNEQFF. CDR3 nucleotides: TGTGCCAGCAGAAAGCGGAGCTCCTACAATGAGCAGTTCTTC.

V and J are TRBV5-5 and TRBJ2-5; 8 bases are a match to TRBD1. The germline V gene has CDR1 SGHKS and CDR2 YYEKEE (reference sequence). V dropped 2 bases and J dropped 5; count of bases not matched to a gene: 8. There are 15 residues in the CDR3. CDR3 bases: TGTGCCAGCAGCTTAGACCCGGACAGGGCTGAGACCCAGTACTTC. This sequence encodes CASSLDPDRAETQYF.

The chain uses TRBV28 and TRBJ2-3; 9 positions agree with TRBD2. The V segment lost 1 base and the J segment 2 bases; nucleotides outside the gene matches: 16. CDR3 length equals 20 residues. Germline assignment: CDR1 MDHEN and CDR2 SYDVKM. Here the CDR3 DNA reads TGTGCCAGCAGTTTATATCCCCTTGAGTTGCGGGGGGGCCCCACAGATACGCAGTATTTT. Translation gives CASSLYPLELRGGPTDTQYF.

The rearrangement links TRBV6-5 to TRBJ1-1, with D tentatively TRBD1 (5 bases). V shed 6 bases and J shed 5 bases, with 19 bases lying between them. The CDR3 is 15 residues long. Germline CDR1 MNHEY, CDR2 SVGAGI. CDR3 DNA sequence: TGTGCCAGCAGGGGCGGGGGGGGAGAGGAAACTGAAGCTTTCTTT. It is translated as CASRGGGGEETEAFF.

The V gene is TRBV19, the J gene TRBJ2-7; no clear D. V was cut by 4 bases and J by 6 bases, with 7 bases left in between. There are 11 residues in the CDR3. CDR1 and CDR2 (germline): LNHDA, SQIVND (reference sequence). This CDR3 reads CASSTYGEQYF. The DNA of the CDR3 is TGTGCCAGTAGTACCTACGGCGAGCAGTACTTC.

The genes are TRBV4-1 and TRBJ1-2; 7 bases map to TRBD1. CDR1 is MGHRA, CDR2 YSYEKL, per germline. V shed 7 bases, J shed 6 bases, and the junction held 14 bases outside the gene matches. This CDR3 contains 15 residues. The CDR3, as DNA: TGCGCCAGCACCGACACATGGCAGGGGGACCATGGCTACACCTTC. Protein product: CASTDTWQGDHGYTF.

This clone has a single count. The chain combines TRBV18 with TRBJ1-2, with 7 positions matching TRBD1. There are 13 residues in the CDR3. V trimming: 1 base; J trimming: 8 bases; junction bases outside the gene matches: 4. The V gene's germline CDR1 is KGHSH and CDR2 LQKENI. The CDR3 region is CASSPLDRDGYTF. CDR3 bases: TGTGCCAGCTCACCACTCGACAGGGACGGCTACACCTTC. The whole variable domain, remainder taken from reference TRBV18 and TRBJ1-2, is NAGVMQNPRHLVRRRGQEARLRCSPMKGHSHVYWYRQLPEEGLKFMVYLQKENIIDESGMPKERFSAEFPKEGPSILRIQQVVRGDSAAYFCASSPLDRDGYTFGSGTRLTVV.

This chain uses TRBV30 with TRBJ2-7; 8 nucleotides match TRBD1. The CDR3 covers 15 residues. Germline trimming cut 2 bases from V and 3 bases from J; bases unmatched to any gene: 9. Germline V gene data show CDR1 as GTSNPN and CDR2 as SVGIG (reference sequence). The CDR3 nucleotides read TGTGCCTGGAGTCTTGACAGGGGAGGAGGCTACGAGCAGTACTTC. Translation gives CAWSLDRGGGYEQYF.

The chain combines TRBV5-6 with TRBJ2-5, with 12 nucleotides matching TRBD2. CDR3 length equals 17 residues. CDR1 is SGHDT and CDR2 is YYEEEE in the germline V gene. V dropped 2 bases and J dropped 4; count of bases not matched to a gene: 9. CDR3 amino acids: CASSFRLAGAKGETQYF. As DNA, the CDR3 is TGTGCCAGCAGCTTTAGACTAGCGGGGGCCAAAGGAGAGACCCAGTACTTC.

This clone is a singleton in its sample. J is TRBJ1-1 and V is TRBV7-9; TRBD1 aligns across 9 bases. CDR3 length: 14 residues. CDR1 and CDR2 from the germline V gene are SEHNR and FQNEAQ (reference sequence). The J segment lost 1 base and the V segment lost 4 bases, leaving 1 base of the junction unmatched. CDR3 protein: CASSSTGGNTEAFF. CDR3 DNA: TGTGCCAGCAGCTCGACAGGGGGGAACACTGAAGCTTTCTTT.

The chain uses TRBV3-1 (or the pseudogene TRBV3-2) and TRBJ2-5; 11 bases fit TRBD1. CDR1 and CDR2 from the germline V gene are LGHDT and YNNKEL (reference sequence). The CDR3 is made up of 13 amino acids. Trimming at V came to 4 bases and at J to 7 bases, leaving 2 bases not matched to a gene. CDR3 residues: CASSPGTGGTQYF. The DNA of the CDR3 is TGTGCCAGCAGCCCGGGGACAGGGGGGACCCAGTACTTC.

The V call is TRBV30, the J call TRBJ1-5, with 7 bases fitting TRBD1. CDR1 and CDR2 (germline): GTSNPN, SVGIG (reference sequence). Unmatched junction bases numbered 6, after V lost 4 bases and J lost 3 bases. The CDR3 spans 14 residues. The CDR3 sequence is CAWNSGQSNQPQHF. DNA of the CDR3: TGTGCCTGGAACTCGGGACAGTCCAATCAGCCCCAGCATTTT.

This rearrangement joins TRBV5-1 to TRBJ2-2; 7 bases agree with TRBD1. With 4 bases clipped from V and 6 bases from J, the junction kept 6 bases outside the gene matches. CDR1 and CDR2 (germline): SGHRS, YFSETQ. This CDR3 is built from 14 residues. CDR3 nucleotide sequence: TGCGCCAGCAGCCCCACTCAGGGGGCCGGGGAGCTGTTTTTT. As protein: CASSPTQGAGELFF.